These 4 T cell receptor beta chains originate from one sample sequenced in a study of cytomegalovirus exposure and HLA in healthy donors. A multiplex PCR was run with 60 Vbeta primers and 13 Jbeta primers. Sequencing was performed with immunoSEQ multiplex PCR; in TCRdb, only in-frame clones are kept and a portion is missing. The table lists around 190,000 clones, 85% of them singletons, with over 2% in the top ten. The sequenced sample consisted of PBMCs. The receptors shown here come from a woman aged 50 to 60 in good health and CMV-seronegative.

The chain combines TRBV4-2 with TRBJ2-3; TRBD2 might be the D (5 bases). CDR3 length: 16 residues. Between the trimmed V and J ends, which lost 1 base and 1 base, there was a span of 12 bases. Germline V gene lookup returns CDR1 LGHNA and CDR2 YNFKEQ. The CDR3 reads CASSQVVGSGTDTQYF. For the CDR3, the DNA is TGTGCCAGCAGCCAAGTAGTTGGGAGTGGCACAGATACGCAGTATTTT.

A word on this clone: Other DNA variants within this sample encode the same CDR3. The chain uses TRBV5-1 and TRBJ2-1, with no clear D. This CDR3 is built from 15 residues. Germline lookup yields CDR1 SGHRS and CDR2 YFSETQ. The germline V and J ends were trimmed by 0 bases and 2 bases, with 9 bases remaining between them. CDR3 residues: CASSLVGGTYNEQFF. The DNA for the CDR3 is TGCGCCAGCAGCTTGGTCGGCGGTACCTACAATGAGCAGTTCTTC.

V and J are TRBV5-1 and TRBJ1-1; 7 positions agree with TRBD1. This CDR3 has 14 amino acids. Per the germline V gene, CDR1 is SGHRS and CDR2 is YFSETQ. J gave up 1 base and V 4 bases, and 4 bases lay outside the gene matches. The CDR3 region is CASSPRQGNTEAFF. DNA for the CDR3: TGCGCCAGCAGCCCACGACAGGGGAACACTGAAGCTTTCTTT. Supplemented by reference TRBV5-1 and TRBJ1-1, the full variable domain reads KAGVTQTPRYLIKTRGQQVTLSCSPISGHRSVSWYQQTPGQGLQFLFEYFSETQRNKGNFPGRFSGRQFSNSRSEMNVSTLELGDSALYLCASSPRQGNTEAFFGQGTRLTVV.

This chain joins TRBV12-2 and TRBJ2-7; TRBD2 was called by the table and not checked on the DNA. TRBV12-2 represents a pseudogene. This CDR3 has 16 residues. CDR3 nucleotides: TGTGCAAGTCGCTTCTGGCTAGCGGGAGGTCTGTACGAGCAGTACTTC. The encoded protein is CASRFWLAGGLYEQYF.